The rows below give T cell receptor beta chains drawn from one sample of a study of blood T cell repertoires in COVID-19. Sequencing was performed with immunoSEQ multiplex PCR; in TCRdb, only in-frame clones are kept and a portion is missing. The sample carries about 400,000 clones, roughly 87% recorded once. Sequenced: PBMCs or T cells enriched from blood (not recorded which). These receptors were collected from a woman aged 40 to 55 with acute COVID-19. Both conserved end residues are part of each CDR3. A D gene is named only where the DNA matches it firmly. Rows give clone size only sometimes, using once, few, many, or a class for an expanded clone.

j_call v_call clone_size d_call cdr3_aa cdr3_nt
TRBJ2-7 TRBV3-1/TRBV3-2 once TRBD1 CASSQEGARQGLYEQYF TGTGCCAGCAGCCAAGAAGGCGCGAGACAGGGGCTCTACGAGCAGTACTTC
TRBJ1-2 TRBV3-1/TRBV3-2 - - CASSQVGGPLGGYTF TGTGCCAGCAGCCAAGTGGGAGGGCCTCTTGGTGGCTACACCTTC
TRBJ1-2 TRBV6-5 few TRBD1 CASRRDSQDYGYTF TGTGCCAGCAGGCGGGACAGTCAAGACTATGGCTACACCTTC
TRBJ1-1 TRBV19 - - CASRTGGGSEAFF TGTGCCAGTAGGACTGGGGGGGGCTCTGAAGCTTTCTTT
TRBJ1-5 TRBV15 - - CATSRDWAVSNQPQHF TGTGCCACCAGCAGAGATTGGGCAGTTAGCAATCAGCCCCAGCATTTT
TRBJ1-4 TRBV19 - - CASSILLGSAGEKLFF TGTGCCAGTAGTATACTCTTAGGTTCGGCGGGAGAAAAACTGTTTTTT
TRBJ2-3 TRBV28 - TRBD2 CASSLRSRGGSDTQYF TGTGCCAGCAGTTTGAGGTCGCGGGGGGGCTCAGATACGCAGTATTTT
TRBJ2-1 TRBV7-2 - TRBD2 CASSFSGGSYNEQFF TGTGCCAGCAGCTTCAGCGGGGGCTCCTACAATGAGCAGTTCTTC
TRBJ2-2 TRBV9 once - CASSPSTGELFF TGTGCCAGCAGCCCCAGCACCGGGGAGCTGTTTTTT
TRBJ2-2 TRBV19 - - CASGGSANTGELFF TGTGCCAGCGGGGGATCCGCGAACACCGGGGAGCTGTTTTTT
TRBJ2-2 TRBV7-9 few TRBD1 CASSYQWTGVATGELFF TGTGCCAGCAGCTATCAATGGACAGGGGTTGCCACCGGGGAGCTGTTTTTT
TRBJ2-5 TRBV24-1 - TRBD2 CATSEGLAGGQETQYF TGTGCCACCAGCGAGGGGTTAGCGGGGGGGCAAGAGACCCAGTACTTC
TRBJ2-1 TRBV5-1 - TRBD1 CASSFRQGVGYNEQFF TGCGCCAGCAGCTTCCGGCAGGGGGTAGGCTACAATGAGCAGTTCTTC
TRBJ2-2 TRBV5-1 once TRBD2 CASSLSSGMMHTGELFF TGCGCCAGCAGCTTGAGTAGCGGGATGATGCACACCGGGGAGCTGTTTTTT